This T cell receptor (beta chain) was recorded in a study of blood T cell repertoires in COVID-19. Libraries were prepared by immunoSEQ multiplex PCR; TCRdb keeps only in-frame clonotypes and omits some of them. The sample has about 140,000 clones, about 90% seen once; the top ten hold 8% to 13%. The ends were cut back, 5 bases at V and 6 bases at J, with 17 bases in the middle. Germline V gene sequence: CDR1 LGHDT, CDR2 YNNKEL (reference sequence). The length of the CDR3 is 14 residues. This clone was counted between two and nine times. V is TRBV3-1 (or the pseudogene TRBV3-2) and J is TRBJ2-7, with D possibly matching TRBD1 (6 bases). This receptor was identified in a woman over 75 with acute or convalescent COVID-19. Sequenced input: peripheral blood. The CDR3 coding sequence is TGTGCCAGCAGCTTACAGGGCCTTGGGGTCGAGCAGTACTTC. Translated: CASSLQGLGVEQYF.